This TCR beta chain came from a study of T cells after yellow fever vaccination. TCRdb called the 5' RACE reads again in MiXCR, with one record for every CDR3 protein. The top ten hold about 25% of the sample, which has over 300,000 distinct CDR3 sequences, roughly 3.5% seen once. This clonotype was seen more than once but under ten times. V was shortened by 2 bases and J by 4 bases, with 17 bases between the two germline ends. Germline CDR1 reads MGHRA; CDR2 reads YSYEKL. The CDR3 totals 16 residues. The gene calls are TRBV4-1 and TRBJ2-5; D perhaps matches TRBD1 (5 bases). The TCR originated in a man in his late teens or twenties who received the YFV17D yellow fever vaccine. The sample was PBMCs, taken on the day of the yellow fever booster vaccination. CDR3 loop: CASSQPIFRARETQYF. The CDR3 DNA is TGCGCCAGCAGCCAACCCATCTTCAGGGCGAGAGAGACCCAGTACTTC.